These 29 T cell receptor beta chains were all obtained from the same sample, sequenced in a study of blood T cell repertoires in COVID-19. The method was immunoSEQ multiplex PCR; TCRdb's version includes in-frame clones alone and lacks a portion of them. The table includes almost 200,000 clones, 70% to 90% detected once. Sequences were obtained from PBMCs or T cells enriched from blood (not recorded which). These receptors were collected from a woman between 18 and 29 years old who had recovered from COVID-19.

The gene calls are TRBV30 and TRBJ1-5; the D gene is possibly TRBD1 (6 bases). Germline lookup yields CDR1 GTSNPN and CDR2 SVGIG (reference sequence). This CDR3 region has 13 residues. Trimming stripped 5 bases from V and 2 bases from J, with 10 bases between. The CDR3 region is CAWQGMGNQPQHF. CDR3 bases: TGTGCCTGGCAGGGGATGGGCAATCAGCCCCAGCATTTT.

In DNA form, the CDR3 reads TGTGCCAGCTCACTCGGGGGAACTAATGAAAAACTGTTTTTT. This gives the protein CASSLGGTNEKLFF. The rearrangement uses TRBV18 and TRBJ1-4, with D perhaps TRBD1 (5 bases). V shed 4 bases and J shed 1 base, with 7 bases lying between them. Germline CDR1 is KGHSH and CDR2 is LQKENI. This CDR3 spans 14 amino acids.

The chain recombines TRBV12-3 or TRBV12-4 with TRBJ2-4, with 7 bases aligning to TRBD1. The length of the CDR3 is 12 residues. J lost 7 bases, V lost 5 bases, and 2 bases had no gene match. CDR3 DNA sequence: TGTGCCAGCAGTCAGACAGGGAACATTCAGTACTTC. Its translation: CASSQTGNIQYF.

This sequence joins TRBV28 and TRBJ2-7, with TRBD1 identical over 8 bases. The length of the CDR3 is 16 residues. The germline CDR1 and CDR2 sequences are MDHEN and SYDVKM. The ends lost 3 bases at V and 1 base at J; junction bases unmatched: 8. In DNA form, the CDR3 reads TGTGCCAGCAGTTTTAGGGGACAGGCGCTTTCCTACGAGCAGTACTTC. Protein: CASSFRGQALSYEQYF.

This clone occurred once. For the CDR3, the DNA is TGTGCCAGCAGCCTCCTCGGGGGGTCAGATACGCAGTATTTT. Encoded protein: CASSLLGGSDTQYF. The V gene is TRBV14, the J gene TRBJ2-3; 7 nucleotides match TRBD2. The CDR3 contains 14 residues. The germline V gene has CDR1 SGHDN and CDR2 FVKESK. V shed 4 bases, J shed 4 bases, and the junction held 5 bases outside the gene matches. The full variable domain, with the rest looked up from reference TRBV14 and TRBJ2-3, is EAGVTQFPSHSVIEKGQTVTLRCDPISGHDNLYWYRRVMGKEIKFLLHFVKESKQDESGMPNNRFLAERTGGTYSTLKVQPAELEDSGVYFCASSLLGGSDTQYFGPGTRLTVL.

This clone was picked up one time. The chain is built from TRBV3-1 (or the pseudogene TRBV3-2) and TRBJ1-2, with D tentatively TRBD1 (5 bases). Germline CDR1 reads LGHDT; CDR2 reads YNNKEL (reference sequence). Trimming cost V 1 base and J 4 bases, with 19 bases left between them. The CDR3 is 17 amino acids. The chain's CDR3 is CASSQGRLRGQGYGYTF. CDR3 bases: TGTGCCAGCAGCCAAGGAAGGCTGCGTGGGCAGGGCTATGGCTACACCTTC.

The chain links TRBV4-2 to TRBJ2-1, with 9 bases fitting TRBD2. After removal of 1 base from V and 3 bases from J, the junction contained 4 bases not matched to a gene. Germline CDR1 LGHNA, CDR2 YNFKEQ. This CDR3 has 16 residues. In nucleotides, the CDR3 is TGTGCCAGCAGCCAAGCAGAAGCGGGGGGCTACAATGAGCAGTTCTTC. This codes for CASSQAEAGGYNEQFF.

Here the CDR3 reads CASSKFQRGGFPYNEQFF. DNA for the CDR3: TGTGCCAGCAGCAAATTTCAGCGGGGGGGTTTCCCTTACAATGAGCAGTTCTTC. This chain uses TRBV21-1 with TRBJ2-1; no DNA check was done on the table's D call, TRBD2. TRBV21-1 is deemed a pseudogene. The CDR3 sequence is 18 residues long.

The chain uses TRBV12-3 or TRBV12-4 and TRBJ2-5, with D maybe TRBD1 (6 bases). V was clipped by 4 bases and J by 4 bases, with 10 bases between them. CDR3 length equals 13 residues. The CDR3 sequence is CASSSQGRETQYF. The CDR3 coding sequence is TGTGCCAGCAGTTCACAGGGCCGAGAGACCCAGTACTTC.

The genes are TRBV5-1 and TRBJ1-5, with TRBD1 identical over 10 bases. The CDR3 extends over 16 amino acids. With V trimmed by 2 bases and J by 2 bases, 4 bases remained unmatched. Germline V gene sequence: CDR1 SGHRS, CDR2 YFSETQ. The CDR3 reads CASSLQGTGGNQPQHF. The CDR3 region has the DNA TGCGCCAGCAGCTTACAAGGGACAGGGGGCAATCAGCCCCAGCATTTT.

The chain joins TRBV7-9 to TRBJ2-5; D might be TRBD2 (5 bases). Deletions cut 1 base from V and 2 bases from J, with 11 bases between. This CDR3 contains 15 residues. CDR1 and CDR2 from the germline V gene are SEHNR and FQNEAQ (reference sequence). In DNA, the CDR3 is TGTGCCAGCAGCTTAGTTGGCGGGTCTCAAGAGACCCAGTACTTC. Protein product: CASSLVGGSQETQYF. The whole variable domain, remainder taken from reference TRBV7-9 and TRBJ2-5, is DTGVSQNPRHKITKRGQNVTFRCDPISEHNRLYWYRQTLGQGPEFLTYFQNEAQLEKSRLLSDRFSAERPKGSFSTLEIQRTEQGDSAMYLCASSLVGGSQETQYFGPGTRLLVL.

V usage is TRBV12-2 and J usage is TRBJ1-1. TRBV12-2 is described as a pseudogene. This CDR3 region has 17 residues. CDR3 region: CASRLRSRGGIETEAFF. CDR3 coding DNA: TGTGCAAGTCGCTTAAGGTCTCGGGGCGGGATAGAAACTGAAGCTTTCTTT.

The V gene is TRBV4-1, the J gene TRBJ2-1, with 9 bases matching TRBD2. V shed 0 bases, J shed 4 bases, and the junction held 7 bases outside the gene matches. Germline CDR1 is MGHRA and CDR2 is YSYEKL. The CDR3 length is 17 residues. DNA of the CDR3: TGCGCCAGCAGCCAAGATTCGGTGACTAGCGGATACAATGAGCAGTTCTTC. Residues: CASSQDSVTSGYNEQFF.

The V call is TRBV5-1, the J call TRBJ2-5; D not resolved. This CDR3 spans 16 amino acids. CDR1 SGHRS and CDR2 YFSETQ come from the germline V gene. V lost 0 bases and J 2 bases, leaving 14 bases between the germline ends. The CDR3 loop is CASSLAGSNIQETQYF. CDR3 nucleotides: TGCGCCAGCAGCTTGGCCGGGTCTAATATTCAAGAGACCCAGTACTTC. Combining the CDR3 with reference TRBV5-1 and TRBJ2-5 gives the whole variable domain KAGVTQTPRYLIKTRGQQVTLSCSPISGHRSVSWYQQTPGQGLQFLFEYFSETQRNKGNFPGRFSGRQFSNSRSEMNVSTLELGDSALYLCASSLAGSNIQETQYFGPGTRLLVL.

J is TRBJ1-6 and V is TRBV28; 9 bases match TRBD1. Germline V lookup: CDR1 MDHEN, CDR2 SYDVKM. The CDR3 totals 14 residues. The V gene end was trimmed by 11 bases and the J gene end by 10 bases; junction bases not matched to a gene: 12. The CDR3 region has the DNA TGTGCCGGTAACAGGGGGCGGGTGGGATCACCCCTCCACTTT. It codes for CAGNRGRVGSPLHF.

V is TRBV6-5 and J is TRBJ2-3, with 12 nucleotides matching TRBD2. Germline CDR1 MNHEY, CDR2 SVGAGI. CDR3 length: 15 amino acids. V trimming: 6 bases; J trimming: 10 bases; junction bases outside the gene matches: 11. CDR3 nucleotide sequence: TGTGCCAGCAGATCAACCCTAGCGGGGGGGATGGCGCAGTATTTT. Protein: CASRSTLAGGMAQYF.

This clone was detected a few times. The V and J genes are TRBV6-4 and TRBJ2-1, with 7 bases fitting TRBD1. This CDR3 contains 13 residues. CDR1 and CDR2 from the germline V gene are MRHNA and SNTAGT. V shed 6 bases and J 6 bases; nucleotides not matched to a gene: 5. The CDR3 is CASSPTGSNEQFF. In DNA form, the CDR3 reads TGTGCCAGCAGCCCGACAGGGTCCAATGAGCAGTTCTTC.

This sequence joins TRBV28 and TRBJ1-5, with no clear D. Germline lookup yields CDR1 MDHEN and CDR2 SYDVKM. The CDR3 has 16 amino acids. Trimming removed 2 bases from V and 1 base from J, with 12 bases in between. CDR3 in DNA: TGTGCCAGCAGTTTACAAGCCTTGATGAGCAATCAGCCCCAGCATTTT. Translating gives CASSLQALMSNQPQHF.

This rearrangement joins TRBV5-4 to TRBJ2-3; 12 nucleotides align to TRBD1. Germline V CDR1 and CDR2: SGHNT, YYREEE (reference sequence). The CDR3 runs to 15 residues. With V trimmed by 9 bases and J by 3 bases, 8 bases remained unmatched. The CDR3 sequence is CAIKAGQGATDTQYF. CDR3 DNA: TGTGCCATCAAAGCGGGACAGGGGGCTACAGATACGCAGTATTTT.

For this clone: The junction and the germline gene differ at one end; a read error may be behind it. The chain couples TRBV12-3 or TRBV12-4 to TRBJ2-1, with D uncertain. The CDR3 runs 11 residues. CDR3 protein: CASSAYSEQFF. The CDR3 bases are TGTGCCAGCAGTGCCTACAGTGAGCAGTTCTTC.

The J gene is TRBJ1-1, the V gene TRBV4-2; D is perhaps TRBD1 (5 bases). Germline lookup yields CDR1 LGHNA and CDR2 YNFKEQ. V was pared by 0 bases and J by 5 bases, with 13 bases between. This CDR3 comprises 15 residues. This CDR3 reads CASSQEGGAGTEAFF. DNA of the CDR3: TGTGCCAGCAGCCAAGAAGGAGGGGCCGGTACTGAAGCTTTCTTT.

This clone was seen a few times. J is TRBJ1-3 and V is TRBV9, with TRBD1 as a possible D gene (6 bases). Deletions cut 0 bases from V and 5 bases from J, with 15 bases between. The length of the CDR3 is 16 residues. CDR1 and CDR2 from the germline V gene are SGDLS and YYNGEE. This chain's CDR3 is CASSVDEDRRRNTIYF. The DNA of the CDR3 is TGTGCCAGCAGCGTAGATGAAGACAGGCGCCGAAACACCATATATTTT. The whole variable domain, filled in from reference TRBV9 and TRBJ1-3, reads DSGVTQTPKHLITATGQRVTLRCSPRSGDLSVYWYQQSLDQGLQFLIQYYNGEERAKGNILERFSAQQFPDLHSELNLSSLELGDSALYFCASSVDEDRRRNTIYFGEGSWLTVV.

In its sample, this clone was seen a few times. The chain uses TRBV4-1 and TRBJ2-7, with 8 bases identical to TRBD1. V was clipped by 4 bases and J by 5 bases; unmatched bases: 7. Germline V lookup: CDR1 MGHRA, CDR2 YSYEKL. The CDR3 extends over 14 amino acids. The DNA for the CDR3 is TGCGCCAGCAGCCTAAGACAGGGGAGCAACGAGCAGTACTTC. Protein sequence: CASSLRQGSNEQYF.

The gene calls are TRBV7-2 and TRBJ2-5; TRBD1 agrees at 9 bases. CDR1 and CDR2 from the germline V gene are SGHTA and FQGNSA. The CDR3 consists of 16 residues. After removal of 5 bases from V and 5 bases from J, the junction contained 12 bases not matched to a gene. The CDR3 sequence: CASSARDRVKWETQYF. CDR3 DNA: TGTGCCAGCAGCGCGCGGGACAGGGTAAAGTGGGAGACCCAGTACTTC.

The chain recombines TRBV25-1 with TRBJ2-3, with D perhaps matching TRBD2 (6 bases). V was shortened by 3 bases and J by 2 bases, with 9 bases between the two germline ends. Germline V gene lookup returns CDR1 MGHDK and CDR2 SYGVNS. The CDR3 is 14 amino acids. CDR3 amino acids: CASSEAGLTDTQYF. The CDR3 nucleotides read TGTGCCAGCAGTGAGGCGGGGCTCACAGATACGCAGTATTTT. Together with reference TRBV25-1 and TRBJ2-3, the CDR3 gives the full variable domain: EADIYQTPRYLVIGTGKKITLECSQTMGHDKMYWYQQDPGMELHLIHYSYGVNSTEKGDLSSESTVSRIRTEHFPLTLESARPSHTSQYLCASSEAGLTDTQYFGPGTRLTVL.

The V gene is TRBV7-8, the J gene TRBJ1-1, with 9 bases lining up with TRBD1. This CDR3 spans 21 amino acids. V trimming: 0 bases; J trimming: 0 bases; junction bases outside the gene matches: 17. Germline V gene lookup returns CDR1 SGHVS and CDR2 FQNEAQ. The CDR3 is CASSLAVQGTGRGGMNTEAFF. CDR3 nucleotides: TGTGCCAGCAGCTTAGCGGTACAAGGGACAGGGAGAGGCGGGATGAACACTGAAGCTTTCTTT.

V is TRBV29-1 and J is TRBJ2-1, with 8 bases that match TRBD2. The CDR3 spans 15 residues. The V segment lost 7 bases and the J segment 6 bases; nucleotides outside the gene matches: 14. The germline V gene encodes CDR1 SQVTM and CDR2 ANQGSEA. Written as DNA, the CDR3 is TGCAGCGCACCGACTAGCGTTTTTGTAGGCAATGAGCAGTTCTTC. Translation: CSAPTSVFVGNEQFF.

The chain couples TRBV19 to TRBJ1-1; 7 bases fit TRBD1. The CDR3 contains 15 residues. The V gene end was trimmed by 3 bases and the J gene end by 0 bases; junction bases not matched to a gene: 4. CDR1 LNHDA and CDR2 SQIVND come from the germline V gene (reference sequence). CDR3 amino acids: CASSIGTAMNTEAFF. CDR3 coding DNA: TGTGCCAGTAGTATTGGGACAGCTATGAACACTGAAGCTTTCTTT. Using reference TRBV19 and TRBJ1-1 for the parts outside the CDR3, the full variable domain is DGGITQSPKYLFRKEGQNVTLSCEQNLNHDAMYWYRQDPGQGLRLIYYSQIVNDFQKGDIAEGYSVSREKKESFPLTVTSAQKNPTAFYLCASSIGTAMNTEAFFGQGTRLTVV.

CDR3 coding DNA: TGTGCCAGCAGTTTCCGGGAAGGGCAGCCCCAGCATTTT. It yields the protein CASSFREGQPQHF. This chain uses TRBV27 with TRBJ1-5; no firm D call. In germline, CDR1 is MNHEY, CDR2 SMNVEV (reference sequence). The CDR3 spans 13 residues. V dropped 3 bases and J dropped 7 bases, with 10 bases sitting between them.